The source of this T cell receptor beta chain is a study of technical replicates of blood from several donors. V shed 1 base and J shed 6 bases, with 15 bases lying between them. Germline CDR1 SEHNR, CDR2 FQNEAQ (reference sequence). CDR3 length equals 15 residues. The sample holds a few counts of this clone. Sequencing used immunoSEQ multiplex PCR; TCRdb keeps in-frame clones, though not all of them. Of tens of thousands of clones in the sample, roughly 89% are singletons; the top ten hold 0.4% to 0.45%. V gene TRBV7-9 combines with J gene TRBJ1-1, with D possibly matching TRBD1 (6 bases). Input material: T cells isolated from PBMCs. This sequence was found in a human donor in good health. The CDR3 DNA reads as TGTGCCAGCAGCTTAGGGGTGGGGGCAATGGCTGAAGCTTTCTTT. Translation gives CASSLGVGAMAEAFF.